Presented here are 5 T cell receptor beta chains from one specimen sequenced in a study of cytomegalovirus exposure and HLA in healthy donors. With 60 Vbeta and 13 Jbeta primers, the PCR was carried out. Profiled with immunoSEQ multiplex PCR; TCRdb holds only in-frame clones, not every one. Here the sample spans roughly 40,000 clones, 81% being singletons. Specimen: PBMCs. These TCRs come from a man between 45 and 60 years old in good health and CMV-seronegative.

V is TRBV6-6 and J is TRBJ2-5, with TRBD2 identical over 8 bases. CDR3 size: 15 residues. Germline loops: CDR1 MNHNY, CDR2 SVGAGI (reference sequence). The J segment lost 2 bases and the V segment lost 7 bases, leaving 9 bases of the junction unmatched. The CDR3 bases are TGTGCCAGCACCCCGAGAAGCGGGGGACAAGAGACCCAGTACTTC. This translates into CASTPRSGGQETQYF.

V and J are TRBV19 and TRBJ1-4, with D perhaps TRBD1 (6 bases). V lost 6 bases and J 2 bases, leaving 10 bases between the germline ends. The germline CDR1 and CDR2 sequences are LNHDA and SQIVND (reference sequence). The CDR3 sequence is 14 residues long. The CDR3 region is CASSLTGTNEKLFF. DNA of the CDR3: TGTGCCAGTAGCCTGACAGGCACTAATGAAAAACTGTTTTTT.

This sequence joins TRBV4-2 and TRBJ2-7; D may be TRBD2 (6 bases). The V gene's germline CDR1 is LGHNA and CDR2 YNFKEQ. The CDR3 is 14 amino acids. V was clipped by 0 bases and J by 1 base, with 7 bases between them. In DNA, the CDR3 is TGTGCCAGCAGCCAAGAAAGCGGGTCCTACGAGCAGTACTTC. This translates into CASSQESGSYEQYF.

The rearrangement joins TRBV6-5 to TRBJ2-1, with D perhaps matching TRBD2 (6 bases). The CDR3 is 15 residues long. Germline V gives CDR1 MNHEY, CDR2 SVGAGI. Trimming cost V 0 bases and J 8 bases, with 14 bases left between them. The CDR3 DNA reads TGTGCCAGCAGTTACTCATCGGGAGATATAGATGAGCAGTTCTTC. Its protein product is CASSYSSGDIDEQFF.

The genes are TRBV11-1 and TRBJ2-7; the D is unclear. The germline CDR1 and CDR2 sequences are SGHAT and FQDESV (reference sequence). Deletions cut 1 base from V and 0 bases from J, with 10 bases between. This CDR3 spans 15 amino acids. The CDR3 is CASSLDAVNSYEQYF. DNA for the CDR3: TGTGCCAGCAGCTTAGACGCGGTTAACTCCTACGAGCAGTACTTC.